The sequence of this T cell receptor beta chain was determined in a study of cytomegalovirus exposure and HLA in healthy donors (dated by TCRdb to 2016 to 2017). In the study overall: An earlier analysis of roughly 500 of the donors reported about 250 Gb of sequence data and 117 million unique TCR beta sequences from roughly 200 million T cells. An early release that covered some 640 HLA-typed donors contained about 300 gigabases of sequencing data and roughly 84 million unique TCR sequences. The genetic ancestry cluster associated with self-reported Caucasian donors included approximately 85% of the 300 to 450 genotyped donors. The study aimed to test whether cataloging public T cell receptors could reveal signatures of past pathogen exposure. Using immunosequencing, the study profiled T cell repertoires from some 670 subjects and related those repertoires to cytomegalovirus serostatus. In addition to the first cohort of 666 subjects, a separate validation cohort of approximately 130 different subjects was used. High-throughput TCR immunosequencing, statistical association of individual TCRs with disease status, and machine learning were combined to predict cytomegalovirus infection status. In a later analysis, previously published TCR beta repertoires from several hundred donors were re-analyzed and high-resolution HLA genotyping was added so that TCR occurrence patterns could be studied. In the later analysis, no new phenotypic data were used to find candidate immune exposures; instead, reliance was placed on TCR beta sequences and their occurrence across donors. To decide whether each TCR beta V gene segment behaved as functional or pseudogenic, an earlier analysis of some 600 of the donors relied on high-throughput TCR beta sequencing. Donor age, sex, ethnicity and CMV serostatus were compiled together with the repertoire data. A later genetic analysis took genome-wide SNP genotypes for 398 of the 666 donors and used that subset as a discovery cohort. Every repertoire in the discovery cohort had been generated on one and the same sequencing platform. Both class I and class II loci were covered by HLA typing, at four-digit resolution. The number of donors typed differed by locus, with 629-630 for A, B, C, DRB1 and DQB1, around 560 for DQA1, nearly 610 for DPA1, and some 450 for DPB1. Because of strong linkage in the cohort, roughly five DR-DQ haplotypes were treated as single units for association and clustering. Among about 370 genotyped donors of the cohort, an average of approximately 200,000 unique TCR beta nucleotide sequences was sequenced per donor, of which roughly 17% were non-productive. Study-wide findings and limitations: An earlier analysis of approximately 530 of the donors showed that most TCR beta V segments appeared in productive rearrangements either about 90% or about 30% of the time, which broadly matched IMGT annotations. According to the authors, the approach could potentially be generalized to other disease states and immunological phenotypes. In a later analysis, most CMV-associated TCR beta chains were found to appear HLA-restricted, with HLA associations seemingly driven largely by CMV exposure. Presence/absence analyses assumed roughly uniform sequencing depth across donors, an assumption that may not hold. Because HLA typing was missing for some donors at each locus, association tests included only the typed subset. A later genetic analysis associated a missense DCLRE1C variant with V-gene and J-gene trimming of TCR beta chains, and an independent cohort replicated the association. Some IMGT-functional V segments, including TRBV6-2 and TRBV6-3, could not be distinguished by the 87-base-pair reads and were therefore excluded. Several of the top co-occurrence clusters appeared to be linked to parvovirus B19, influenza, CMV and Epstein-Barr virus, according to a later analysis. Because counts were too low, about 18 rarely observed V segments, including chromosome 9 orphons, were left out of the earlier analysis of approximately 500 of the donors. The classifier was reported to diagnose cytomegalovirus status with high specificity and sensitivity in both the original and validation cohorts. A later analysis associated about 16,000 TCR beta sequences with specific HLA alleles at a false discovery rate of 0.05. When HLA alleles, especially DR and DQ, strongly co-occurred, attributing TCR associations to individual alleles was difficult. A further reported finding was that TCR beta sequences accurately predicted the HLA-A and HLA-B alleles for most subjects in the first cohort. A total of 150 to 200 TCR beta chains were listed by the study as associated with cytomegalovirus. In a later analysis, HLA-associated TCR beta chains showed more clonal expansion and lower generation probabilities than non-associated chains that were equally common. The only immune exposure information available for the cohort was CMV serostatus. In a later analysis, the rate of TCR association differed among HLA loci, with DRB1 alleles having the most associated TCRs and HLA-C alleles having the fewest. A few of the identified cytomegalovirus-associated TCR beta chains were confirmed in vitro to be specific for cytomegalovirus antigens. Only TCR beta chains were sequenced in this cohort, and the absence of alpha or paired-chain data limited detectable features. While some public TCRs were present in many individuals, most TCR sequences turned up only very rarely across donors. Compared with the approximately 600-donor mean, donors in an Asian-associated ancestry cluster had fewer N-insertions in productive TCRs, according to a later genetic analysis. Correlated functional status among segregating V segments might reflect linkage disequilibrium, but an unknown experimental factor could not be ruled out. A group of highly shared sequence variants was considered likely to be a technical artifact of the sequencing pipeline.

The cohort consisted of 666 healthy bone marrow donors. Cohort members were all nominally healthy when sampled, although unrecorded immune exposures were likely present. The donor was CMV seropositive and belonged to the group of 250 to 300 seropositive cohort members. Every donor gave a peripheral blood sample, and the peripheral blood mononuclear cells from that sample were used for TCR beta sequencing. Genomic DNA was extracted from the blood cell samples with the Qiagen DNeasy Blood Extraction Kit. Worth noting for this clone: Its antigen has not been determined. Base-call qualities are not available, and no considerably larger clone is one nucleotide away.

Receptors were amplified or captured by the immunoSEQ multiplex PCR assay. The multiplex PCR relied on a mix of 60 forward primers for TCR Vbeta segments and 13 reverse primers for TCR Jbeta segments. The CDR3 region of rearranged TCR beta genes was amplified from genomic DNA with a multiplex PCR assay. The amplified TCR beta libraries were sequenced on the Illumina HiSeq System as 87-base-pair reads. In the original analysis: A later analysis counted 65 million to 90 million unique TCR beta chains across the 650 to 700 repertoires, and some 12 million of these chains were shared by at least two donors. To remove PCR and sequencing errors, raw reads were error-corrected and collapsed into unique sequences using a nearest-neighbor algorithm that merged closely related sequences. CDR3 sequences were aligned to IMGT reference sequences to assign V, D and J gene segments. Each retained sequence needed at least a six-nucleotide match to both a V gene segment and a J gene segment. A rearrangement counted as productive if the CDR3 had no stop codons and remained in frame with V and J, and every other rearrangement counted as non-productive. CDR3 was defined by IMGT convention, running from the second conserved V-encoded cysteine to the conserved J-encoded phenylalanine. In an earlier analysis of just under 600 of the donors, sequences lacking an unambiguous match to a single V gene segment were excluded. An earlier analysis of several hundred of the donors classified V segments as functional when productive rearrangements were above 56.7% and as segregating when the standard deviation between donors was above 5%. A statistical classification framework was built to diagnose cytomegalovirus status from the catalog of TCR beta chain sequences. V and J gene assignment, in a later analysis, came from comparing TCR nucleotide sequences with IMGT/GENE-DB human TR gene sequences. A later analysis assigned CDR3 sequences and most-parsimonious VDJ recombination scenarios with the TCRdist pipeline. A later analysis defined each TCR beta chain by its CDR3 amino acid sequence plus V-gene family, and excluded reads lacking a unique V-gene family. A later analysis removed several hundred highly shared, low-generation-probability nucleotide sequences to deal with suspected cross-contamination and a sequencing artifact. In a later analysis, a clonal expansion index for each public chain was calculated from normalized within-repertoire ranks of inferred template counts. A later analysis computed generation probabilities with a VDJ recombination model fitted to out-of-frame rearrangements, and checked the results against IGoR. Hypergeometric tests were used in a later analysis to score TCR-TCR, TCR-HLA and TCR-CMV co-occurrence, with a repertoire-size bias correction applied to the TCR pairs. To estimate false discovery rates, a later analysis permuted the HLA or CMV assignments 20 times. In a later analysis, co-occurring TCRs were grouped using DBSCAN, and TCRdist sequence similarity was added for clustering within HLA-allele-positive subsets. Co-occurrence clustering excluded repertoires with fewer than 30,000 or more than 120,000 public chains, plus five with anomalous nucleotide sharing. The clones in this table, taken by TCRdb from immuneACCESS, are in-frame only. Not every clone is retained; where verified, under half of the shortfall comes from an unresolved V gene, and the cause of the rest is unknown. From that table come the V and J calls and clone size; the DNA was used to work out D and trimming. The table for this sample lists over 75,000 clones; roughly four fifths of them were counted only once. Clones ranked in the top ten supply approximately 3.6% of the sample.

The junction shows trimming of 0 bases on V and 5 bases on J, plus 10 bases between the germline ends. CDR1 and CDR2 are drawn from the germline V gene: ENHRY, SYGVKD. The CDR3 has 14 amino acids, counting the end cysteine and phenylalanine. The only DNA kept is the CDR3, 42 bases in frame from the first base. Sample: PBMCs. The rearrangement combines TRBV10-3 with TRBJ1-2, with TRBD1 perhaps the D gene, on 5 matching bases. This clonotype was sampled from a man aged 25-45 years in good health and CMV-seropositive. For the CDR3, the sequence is CAISESTVPYGYTF. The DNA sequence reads TGTGCCATCAGTGAGTCGACAGTACCTTATGGCTACACCTTC.